These 8 T cell receptor beta chains were all obtained from the same sample, sequenced in a study of early T cells in non-severe SARS-CoV-2 infection. TCRdb reprocessed the 5' RACE reads via MiXCR and lists one record per CDR3 protein. The sample records roughly 99,000 distinct CDR3 sequences, approximately 12% being singletons. Material: whole blood, obtained at baseline. Receptors originate from an adult who was a healthcare worker with PCR-confirmed SARS-CoV-2 infection or an uninfected control (not recorded which).

The V gene is TRBV28, the J gene TRBJ1-1, with no clear D. Trimming removed 7 bases from V and 7 bases from J, with 25 bases in between. The germline V gene encodes CDR1 MDHEN and CDR2 SYDVKM. This CDR3 has 16 amino acids. The CDR3 region has the DNA TGTGCCAGCACTCTCGCAACGGTAACCCCTAGGGTTGAAGCTTTCTTT. It yields the protein CASTLATVTPRVEAFF. Drawing the rest from reference TRBV28 and TRBJ1-1, the complete variable domain is DVKVTQSSRYLVKRTGEKVFLECVQDMDHENMFWYRQDPGLGLRLIYFSYDVKMKEKGDIPEGYSVSREKKERFSLILESASTNQTSMYLCASTLATVTPRVEAFFGQGTRLTVV.

The chain recombines TRBV7-8 with TRBJ1-1, with D possibly being TRBD1 (5 bases). This CDR3 is built from 15 residues. Germline V gives CDR1 SGHVS, CDR2 FQNEAQ. Trimming took off 2 bases at V and 1 base at J, with 11 bases between the two ends. As DNA, the CDR3 is TGTGCCAGCAGCTTACGAGGGACCAGGAACACTGAAGCTTTCTTT. This translates into CASSLRGTRNTEAFF.

This sequence joins TRBV7-9 and TRBJ1-6, with a possible D match to TRBD1 (6 bases). Trimming took off 1 base at V and 9 bases at J, with 13 bases between the two ends. This CDR3 comprises 15 residues. The germline V gene encodes CDR1 SEHNR and CDR2 FQNEAQ (reference sequence). The CDR3 here is CASSLGGAHLSPLHF. The CDR3 DNA reads TGTGCCAGCAGCTTAGGGGGGGCCCACCTTTCACCCCTCCACTTT.

The chain couples TRBV4-1 to TRBJ2-4; D gene uncertain. Germline-derived CDR1 and CDR2 are MGHRA and YSYEKL. The CDR3 length is 13 residues. Trimming shortened V by 4 bases and J by 0 bases, and 4 bases separated the two germline ends. The CDR3 nucleotides read TGCGCCAGCAGCCCTCCAGCCAAAAACATTCAGTACTTC. It is translated as CASSPPAKNIQYF.

The chain couples TRBV12-3 or TRBV12-4 to TRBJ2-3; D uncertain. Between the trimmed V and J ends, which lost 8 bases and 0 bases, there was a span of 12 bases. The CDR3 loop spans 14 amino acids. The CDR3 sequence: CASFPHYSTDTQYF. In DNA, the CDR3 is TGTGCCAGCTTCCCTCATTATAGCACAGATACGCAGTATTTT.

This clonotype was picked up a small number of times. The rearrangement joins TRBV12-3 or TRBV12-4 to TRBJ2-5; D is perhaps TRBD1 (6 bases). Trimming took 2 bases from V and 2 from J, leaving 12 bases between them. This CDR3 is built from 15 residues. CDR3 amino acids: CASSLSLGQQETQYF. The CDR3 bases are TGTGCCAGCAGTTTAAGTTTAGGACAGCAAGAGACCCAGTACTTC.

This clonotype was counted ten times or more. The genes are TRBV13 and TRBJ1-1, with D unclear. V was shortened by 5 bases and J by 0 bases, with 13 bases between the two germline ends. CDR1 PRHDT and CDR2 FYEKMQ come from the germline V gene (reference sequence). There are 15 residues in the CDR3. CDR3 amino acids: CASSTRQNMNTEAFF. DNA for the CDR3: TGTGCCAGCAGCACTAGACAAAACATGAACACTGAAGCTTTCTTT.

There are a few counts of this clonotype. The V and J genes are TRBV30 and TRBJ2-7; D call uncertain. CDR1 is GTSNPN and CDR2 is SVGIG in the germline V gene (reference sequence). V was clipped by 2 bases and J by 1 base, with 9 bases between them. There are 13 residues in the CDR3. Written as DNA, the CDR3 is TGTGCCTGGAGTAATCAACCTTCCTACGAGCAGTACTTC. Amino acid sequence: CAWSNQPSYEQYF.